This T cell receptor beta chain was captured in a study of blood T cell repertoires in COVID-19. Germline V gene lookup returns CDR1 SEHNR and CDR2 FQNEAQ (reference sequence). V was trimmed by 2 bases and J by 6 bases, leaving 11 bases between them. The CDR3 is 14 residues long. This clone is a singleton in its sample. The protocol was immunoSEQ multiplex PCR, while the TCRdb copy is restricted to in-frame clones and leaves out a portion. The repertoire holds about 80,000 clones, with around 83% as singletons. The material sequenced was peripheral blood. The sequence was collected from a man older than 75 with active or convalescent COVID-19. The chain employs TRBV7-9 and TRBJ2-1; TRBD2 is a possible D gene (5 bases). Written as DNA, the CDR3 is TGTGCCAGCAGCTTATTGCCTCGGGGCAATGAGCAGTTCTTC. Its translation: CASSLLPRGNEQFF.